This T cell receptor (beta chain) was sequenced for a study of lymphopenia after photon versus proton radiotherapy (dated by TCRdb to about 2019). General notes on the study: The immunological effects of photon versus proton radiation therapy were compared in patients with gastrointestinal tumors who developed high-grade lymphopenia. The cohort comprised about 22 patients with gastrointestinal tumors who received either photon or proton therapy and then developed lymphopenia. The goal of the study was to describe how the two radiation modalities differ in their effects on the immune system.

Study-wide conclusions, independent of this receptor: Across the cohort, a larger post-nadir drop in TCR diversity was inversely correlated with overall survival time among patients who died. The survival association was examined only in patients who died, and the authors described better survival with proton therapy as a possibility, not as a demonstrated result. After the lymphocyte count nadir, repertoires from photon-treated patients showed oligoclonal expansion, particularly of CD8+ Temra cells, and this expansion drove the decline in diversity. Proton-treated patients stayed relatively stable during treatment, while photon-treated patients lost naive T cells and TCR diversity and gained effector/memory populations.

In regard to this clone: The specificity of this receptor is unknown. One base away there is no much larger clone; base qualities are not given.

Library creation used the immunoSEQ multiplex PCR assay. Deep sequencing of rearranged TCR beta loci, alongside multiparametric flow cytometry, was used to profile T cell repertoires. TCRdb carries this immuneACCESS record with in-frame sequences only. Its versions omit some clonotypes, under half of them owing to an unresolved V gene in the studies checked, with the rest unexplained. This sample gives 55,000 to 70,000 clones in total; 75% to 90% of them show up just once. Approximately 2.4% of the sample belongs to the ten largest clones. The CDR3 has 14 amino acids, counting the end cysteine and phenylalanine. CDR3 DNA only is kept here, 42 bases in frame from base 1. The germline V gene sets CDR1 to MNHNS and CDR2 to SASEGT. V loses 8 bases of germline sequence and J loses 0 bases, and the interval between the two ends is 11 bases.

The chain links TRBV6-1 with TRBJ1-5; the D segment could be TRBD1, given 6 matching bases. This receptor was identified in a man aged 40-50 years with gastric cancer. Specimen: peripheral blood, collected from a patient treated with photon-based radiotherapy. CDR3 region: CASHQGLSNQPQHF. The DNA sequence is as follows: TGTGCCAGCCACCAGGGGCTTAGCAATCAGCCCCAGCATTTT.